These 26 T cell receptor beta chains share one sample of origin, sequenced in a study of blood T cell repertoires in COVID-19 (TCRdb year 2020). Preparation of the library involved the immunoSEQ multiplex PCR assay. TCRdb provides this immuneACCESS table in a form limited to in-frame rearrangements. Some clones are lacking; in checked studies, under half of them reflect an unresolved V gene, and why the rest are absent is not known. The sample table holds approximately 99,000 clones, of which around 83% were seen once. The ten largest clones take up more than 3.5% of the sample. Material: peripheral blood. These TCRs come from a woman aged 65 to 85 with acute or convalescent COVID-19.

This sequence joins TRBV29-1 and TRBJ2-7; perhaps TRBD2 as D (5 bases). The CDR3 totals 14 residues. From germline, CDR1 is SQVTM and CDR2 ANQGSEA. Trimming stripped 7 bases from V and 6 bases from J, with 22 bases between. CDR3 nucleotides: TGCAGCGCCCTCCCGAGCTGGAGCGGTACCGAGCAGTACTTC. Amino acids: CSALPSWSGTEQYF.

The CDR3 DNA sequence: TGTGCCAGCAGCGTAGACTCAACGGGGGGAAAACTGTTTTTT. Its translation is CASSVDSTGGKLFF. The chain employs TRBV9 and TRBJ1-4; weak D call: TRBD1 (5 bases). With 0 bases removed from V and 10 bases from J, the gap between germline ends came to 13 bases. Germline-derived CDR1 and CDR2 are SGDLS and YYNGEE. The CDR3 covers 14 residues.

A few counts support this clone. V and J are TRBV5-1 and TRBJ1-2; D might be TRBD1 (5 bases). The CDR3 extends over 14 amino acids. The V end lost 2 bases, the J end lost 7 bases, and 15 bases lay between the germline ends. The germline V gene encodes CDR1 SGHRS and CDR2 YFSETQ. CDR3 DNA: TGCGCCAGCAGCTTACCAGGGAAAATGGGTGGCTACACCTTC. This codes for CASSLPGKMGGYTF.

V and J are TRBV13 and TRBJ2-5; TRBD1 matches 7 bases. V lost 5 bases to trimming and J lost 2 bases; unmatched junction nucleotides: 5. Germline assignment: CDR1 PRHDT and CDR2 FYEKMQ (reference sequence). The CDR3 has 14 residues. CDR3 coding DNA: TGTGCCAGCAGCAAATTGGACAGGCAAGAGACCCAGTACTTC. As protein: CASSKLDRQETQYF.

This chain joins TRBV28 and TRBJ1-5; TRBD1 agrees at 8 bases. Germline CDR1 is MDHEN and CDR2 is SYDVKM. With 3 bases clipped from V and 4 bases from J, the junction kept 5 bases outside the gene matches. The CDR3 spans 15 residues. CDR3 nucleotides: TGTGCCAGCAGTTTTAGAACAGGGGGTAATCAGCCCCAGCATTTT. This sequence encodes CASSFRTGGNQPQHF.

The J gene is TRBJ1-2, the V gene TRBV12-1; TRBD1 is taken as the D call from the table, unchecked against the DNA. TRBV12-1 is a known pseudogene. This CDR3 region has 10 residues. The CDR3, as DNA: TGTGCCAGCAGCCATTATGGCTACACCTTC. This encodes CASSHYGYTF.

This chain's CDR3 is CASSSGQVNTEAFF. For the CDR3, the DNA is TGTGCCAGCAGCTCGGGACAGGTGAACACTGAAGCTTTCTTT. V usage is TRBV13 and J usage is TRBJ1-1; 8 bases agree with TRBD1. Germline values: CDR1 PRHDT, CDR2 FYEKMQ (reference sequence). V lost 4 bases to trimming and J lost 0 bases; unmatched junction nucleotides: 1. The CDR3 runs 14 residues.

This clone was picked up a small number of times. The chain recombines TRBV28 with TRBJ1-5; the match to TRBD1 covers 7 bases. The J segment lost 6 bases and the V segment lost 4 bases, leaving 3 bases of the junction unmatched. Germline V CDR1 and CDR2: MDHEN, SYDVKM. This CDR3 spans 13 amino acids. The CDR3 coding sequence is TGTGCCAGCAGTTCGACAGGGTTTCAGCCCCAGCATTTT. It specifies CASSSTGFQPQHF.

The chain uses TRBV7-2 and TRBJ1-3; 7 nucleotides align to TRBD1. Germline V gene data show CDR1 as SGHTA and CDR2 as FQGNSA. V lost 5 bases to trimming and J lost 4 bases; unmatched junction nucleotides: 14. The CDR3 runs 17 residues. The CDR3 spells CASSPQTGSFSGNTIYF. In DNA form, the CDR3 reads TGTGCCAGCAGCCCACAGACAGGGTCTTTCTCCGGAAACACCATATATTTT.

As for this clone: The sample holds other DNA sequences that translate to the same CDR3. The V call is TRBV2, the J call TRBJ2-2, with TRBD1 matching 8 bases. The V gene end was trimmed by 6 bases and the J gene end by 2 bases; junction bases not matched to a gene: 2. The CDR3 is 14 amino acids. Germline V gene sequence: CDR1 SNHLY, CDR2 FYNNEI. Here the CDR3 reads CASRGTGNTGELFF. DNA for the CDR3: TGTGCCAGCAGGGGGACAGGAAACACCGGGGAGCTGTTTTTT.

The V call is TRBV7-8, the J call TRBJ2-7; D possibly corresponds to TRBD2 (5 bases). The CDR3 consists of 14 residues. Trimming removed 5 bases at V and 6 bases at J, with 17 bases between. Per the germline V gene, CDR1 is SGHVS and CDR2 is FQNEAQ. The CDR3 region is CASSPLGGFGEQYV. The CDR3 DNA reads TGTGCCAGCAGCCCGCTGGGCGGGTTCGGCGAGCAGTACGTC.

The CDR3 is CASSYRQGVPAEQFF. CDR3 nucleotide sequence: TGCGCCAGCAGCTATCGACAGGGGGTACCGGCTGAGCAGTTCTTC. The genes are TRBV5-1 and TRBJ2-1; 9 bases agree with TRBD1. CDR3 length: 15 amino acids. Looked up from germline, CDR1 is SGHRS and CDR2 is YFSETQ. Germline trimming cut 3 bases from V and 9 bases from J; bases unmatched to any gene: 10. The full variable domain, completed using reference TRBV5-1 and TRBJ2-1, is KAGVTQTPRYLIKTRGQQVTLSCSPISGHRSVSWYQQTPGQGLQFLFEYFSETQRNKGNFPGRFSGRQFSNSRSEMNVSTLELGDSALYLCASSYRQGVPAEQFFGPGTRLTVL.

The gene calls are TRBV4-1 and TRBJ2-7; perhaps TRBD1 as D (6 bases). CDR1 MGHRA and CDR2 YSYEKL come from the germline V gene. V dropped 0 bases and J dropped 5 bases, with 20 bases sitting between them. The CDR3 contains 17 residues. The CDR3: CASSQDRGESVRDEQYF. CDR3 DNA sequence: TGCGCCAGCAGCCAAGACAGGGGAGAATCAGTACGTGACGAGCAGTACTTC.

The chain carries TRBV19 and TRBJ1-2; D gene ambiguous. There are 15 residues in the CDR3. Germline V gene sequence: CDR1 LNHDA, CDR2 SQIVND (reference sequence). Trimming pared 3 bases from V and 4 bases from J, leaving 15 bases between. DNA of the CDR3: TGTGCCAGTAGTATCTCCGTTGGAGTCCCCTATGGCTACACCTTC. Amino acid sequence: CASSISVGVPYGYTF. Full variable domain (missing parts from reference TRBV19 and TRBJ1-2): DGGITQSPKYLFRKEGQNVTLSCEQNLNHDAMYWYRQDPGQGLRLIYYSQIVNDFQKGDIAEGYSVSREKKESFPLTVTSAQKNPTAFYLCASSISVGVPYGYTFGSGTRLTVV.

CDR3: CASTTSWNTGELFF. CDR3 bases: TGTGCCAGTACCACTAGCTGGAACACCGGGGAGCTGTTTTTT. The chain joins TRBV19 to TRBJ2-2; D is perhaps TRBD2 (6 bases). CDR3 length: 14 amino acids. V lost 7 bases to trimming and J lost 1 base, with 10 bases between them. In germline, CDR1 is LNHDA, CDR2 SQIVND (reference sequence).

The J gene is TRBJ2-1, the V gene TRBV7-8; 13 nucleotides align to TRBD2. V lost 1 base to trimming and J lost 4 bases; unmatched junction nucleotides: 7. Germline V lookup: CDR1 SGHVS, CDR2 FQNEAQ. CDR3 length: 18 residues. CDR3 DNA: TGTGCCAGCAGCTTAGTAGTGGGGACTAGCGGGATTTACAATGAGCAGTTCTTC. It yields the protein CASSLVVGTSGIYNEQFF.

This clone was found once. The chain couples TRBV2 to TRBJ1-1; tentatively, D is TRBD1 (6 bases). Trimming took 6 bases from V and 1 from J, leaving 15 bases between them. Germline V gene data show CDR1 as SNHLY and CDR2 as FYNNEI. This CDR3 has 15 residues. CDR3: CASSLRQDQNTEAFF. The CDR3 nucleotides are TGTGCCAGCAGCCTTAGACAGGACCAGAACACTGAAGCTTTCTTT.

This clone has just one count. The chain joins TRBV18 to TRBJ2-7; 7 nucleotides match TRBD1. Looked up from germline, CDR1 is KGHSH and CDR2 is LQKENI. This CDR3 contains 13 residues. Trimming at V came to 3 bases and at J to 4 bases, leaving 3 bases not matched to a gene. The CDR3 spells CASSPNRGYEQYV. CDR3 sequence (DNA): TGTGCCAGCTCACCCAACAGGGGTTACGAGCAGTACGTC.

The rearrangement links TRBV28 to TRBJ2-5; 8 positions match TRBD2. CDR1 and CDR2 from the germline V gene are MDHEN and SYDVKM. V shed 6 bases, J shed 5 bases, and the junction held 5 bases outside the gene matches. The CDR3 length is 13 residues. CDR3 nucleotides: TGTGCCAGCAGCGAGCGGGGGTTGGAGACCCAGTACTTC. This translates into CASSERGLETQYF.

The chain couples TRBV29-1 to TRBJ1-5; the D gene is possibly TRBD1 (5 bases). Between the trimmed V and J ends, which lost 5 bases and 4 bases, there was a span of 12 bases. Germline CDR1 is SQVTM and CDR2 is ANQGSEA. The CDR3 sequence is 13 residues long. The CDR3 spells CSVSRGLNQPQHF. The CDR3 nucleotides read TGCAGCGTTTCGCGGGGGTTGAATCAGCCCCAGCATTTT.

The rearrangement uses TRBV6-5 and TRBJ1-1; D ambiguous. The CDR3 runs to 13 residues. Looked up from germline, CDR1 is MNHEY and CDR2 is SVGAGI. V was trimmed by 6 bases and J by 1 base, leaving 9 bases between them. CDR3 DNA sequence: TGTGCCAGCAGGCCCCTAGGGAACACTGAAGCTTTCTTT. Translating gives CASRPLGNTEAFF.

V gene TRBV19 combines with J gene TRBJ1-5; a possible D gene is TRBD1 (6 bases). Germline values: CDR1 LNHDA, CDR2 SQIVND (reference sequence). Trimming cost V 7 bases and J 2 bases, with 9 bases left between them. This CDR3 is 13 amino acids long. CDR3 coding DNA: TGTGCCAGTAATGAGGGGGGCAATCAGCCCCAGCATTTT. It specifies CASNEGGNQPQHF.

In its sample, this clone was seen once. The CDR3 loop reads CASSLDRPGNTIYF. The CDR3 DNA follows: TGCGCCAGCAGCCTTGACAGACCTGGAAACACCATATATTTT. This sequence joins TRBV5-1 and TRBJ1-3; D perhaps matches TRBD1 (5 bases). The CDR3 spans 14 residues. Per germline, CDR1 SGHRS and CDR2 YFSETQ. Trimming stripped 4 bases from V and 2 bases from J, with 10 bases between.

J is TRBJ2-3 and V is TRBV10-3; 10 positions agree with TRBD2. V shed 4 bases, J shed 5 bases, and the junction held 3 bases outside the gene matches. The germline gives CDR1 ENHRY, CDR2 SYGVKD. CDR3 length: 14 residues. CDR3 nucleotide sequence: TGTGCCATCAGTGCTAGCGGGGGTAAAGATACGCAGTATTTT. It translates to CAISASGGKDTQYF.

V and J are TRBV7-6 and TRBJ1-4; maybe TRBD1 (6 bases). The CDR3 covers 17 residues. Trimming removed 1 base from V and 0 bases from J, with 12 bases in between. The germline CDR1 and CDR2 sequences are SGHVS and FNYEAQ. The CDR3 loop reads CASSLGGGPATNEKLFF. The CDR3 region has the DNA TGTGCCAGCAGCTTAGGCGGGGGGCCCGCAACTAATGAAAAACTGTTTTTT.

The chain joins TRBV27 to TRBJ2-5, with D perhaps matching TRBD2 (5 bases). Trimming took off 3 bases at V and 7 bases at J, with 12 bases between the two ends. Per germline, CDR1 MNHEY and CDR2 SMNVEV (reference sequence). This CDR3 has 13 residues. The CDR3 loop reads CASSLGGPGTQYF. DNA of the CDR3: TGTGCCAGCAGTTTGGGCGGGCCAGGGACCCAGTACTTC.